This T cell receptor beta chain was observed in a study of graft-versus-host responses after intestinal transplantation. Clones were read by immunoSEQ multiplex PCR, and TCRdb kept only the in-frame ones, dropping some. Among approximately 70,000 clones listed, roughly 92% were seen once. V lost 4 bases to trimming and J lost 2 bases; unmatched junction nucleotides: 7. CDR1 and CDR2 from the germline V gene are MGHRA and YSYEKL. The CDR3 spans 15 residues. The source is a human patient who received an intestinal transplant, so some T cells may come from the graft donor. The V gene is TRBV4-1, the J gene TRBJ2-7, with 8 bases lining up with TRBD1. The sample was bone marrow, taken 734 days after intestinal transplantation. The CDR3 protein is CASSPSGQVPYEQYF. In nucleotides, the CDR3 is TGCGCCAGCAGCCCCTCGGGACAGGTTCCCTACGAGCAGTACTTC.